The 32 T cell receptor beta chains below were found in one sample sequenced in a study of T-cell memory formation after mild COVID-19. TCRdb itself ran the 5' RACE reads through MiXCR, one entry per CDR3 protein. The table has roughly 150,000 distinct CDR3 sequences, around 13% seen once; the top ten hold 3% to 4%. Sequenced: PBMCs or a T cell subset sorted from them (not recorded which). The receptors come from a man between 18 and 29 years old who had mild COVID-19 (a few samples of this study predate the infection). Cell type and time point are not known.

The genes are TRBV24-1 and TRBJ2-5, with D hard to call. CDR3 length: 12 residues. The germline V and J ends were trimmed by 5 bases and 1 base, with 4 bases remaining between them. Per the germline V gene, CDR1 is KGHDR and CDR2 is SFDVKD. In DNA form, the CDR3 reads TGTGCCACCAGTGGTCCCCAAGAGACCCAGTACTTC. Its translation: CATSGPQETQYF.

The rearrangement links TRBV12-3 or TRBV12-4 to TRBJ2-3, with TRBD2 matching over 10 bases. Germline trimming cut 8 bases from V and 4 bases from J; bases unmatched to any gene: 15. The CDR3 consists of 17 residues. CDR3 sequence (DNA): TGTGCCAGCGGCCGAGTGAGCGGGGGGGCTAAGGCAGATACGCAGTATTTT. Amino acid sequence: CASGRVSGGAKADTQYF.

V and J are TRBV6-5 and TRBJ2-3; 8 bases line up with TRBD1. Germline V lookup: CDR1 MNHEY, CDR2 SVGAGI. The CDR3 consists of 15 residues. Germline trimming cut 5 bases from V and 8 bases from J; bases unmatched to any gene: 12. CDR3 residues: CASSPSGGALVTQYF. The CDR3 DNA is TGTGCCAGCAGTCCCTCAGGGGGCGCCTTAGTTACGCAGTATTTT.

This clonotype was detected only a few times. The chain joins TRBV6-6 to TRBJ2-2, with a weak D call TRBD1 (5 bases). Germline assignment: CDR1 MNHNY and CDR2 SVGAGI (reference sequence). V dropped 0 bases and J dropped 6 bases, with 11 bases sitting between them. CDR3 length: 15 amino acids. CDR3: CASSYSWGGAGELFF. The CDR3 coding sequence is TGTGCCAGCAGTTACTCGTGGGGCGGAGCCGGGGAGCTGTTTTTT.

There are a few counts of this clonotype. The rearrangement uses TRBV6-5 and TRBJ1-3; D gene unclear. The germline V and J ends were trimmed by 8 bases and 4 bases, with 9 bases remaining between them. The CDR3 totals 12 residues. Germline V CDR1 and CDR2: MNHEY, SVGAGI. Here the CDR3 reads CASWKAGNTIYF. The CDR3 region has the DNA TGTGCCAGCTGGAAAGCCGGAAACACCATATATTTT.

The chain has TRBV12-3 or TRBV12-4 and TRBJ2-7; no clear D. The CDR3 loop spans 14 amino acids. The V end lost 3 bases, the J end lost 2 bases, and 11 bases lay between the germline ends. CDR3 nucleotides: TGTGCCAGCAGTTTCGAAGGCCGCACCTACGAGCAGTACTTC. Translation: CASSFEGRTYEQYF.

This clonotype has just a few counts. CDR3 DNA sequence: TGCAGTCCTCGACGTGGGGTGAACACTGAAGCTTTCTTT. It codes for CSPRRGVNTEAFF. The V gene is TRBV20-1, the J gene TRBJ1-1; D not resolved. With 8 bases removed from V and 0 bases from J, the gap between germline ends came to 13 bases. This CDR3 spans 13 amino acids. Germline lookup yields CDR1 DFQATT and CDR2 SNEGSKA (reference sequence).

V and J are TRBV6-5 and TRBJ1-2; TRBD1 agrees at 11 bases. V gave up 6 bases and J gave up 1 base; unmatched junction bases: 7. Germline V gene lookup returns CDR1 MNHEY and CDR2 SVGAGI. The CDR3 has 16 residues. The CDR3 DNA follows: TGTGCCAGCAGCTGGACAGGGGGCGCCGGTAACTATGGCTACACCTTC. Encoded protein: CASSWTGGAGNYGYTF.

This CDR3 reads CASSLYQGRGYGYTF. In nucleotides, the CDR3 is TGTGCCAGCAGTTTATATCAGGGAAGGGGCTATGGCTACACCTTC. The genes are TRBV27 and TRBJ1-2, with D possibly TRBD1 on 5 matching bases. CDR3 length: 15 amino acids. Trimming took 1 base from V and 4 from J, leaving 13 bases between them. In germline, CDR1 is MNHEY, CDR2 SMNVEV (reference sequence).

This clonotype came up many times. V is TRBV6-1 and J is TRBJ1-5, with TRBD1 matching over 7 bases. Trimming cost V 4 bases and J 5 bases; bases outside gene matches: 8. The CDR3 loop spans 15 amino acids. The germline V gene encodes CDR1 MNHNS and CDR2 SASEGT. CDR3 sequence reads: CASSGLTGLDQPQHF. In DNA, the CDR3 is TGTGCCAGCAGTGGATTGACAGGGTTGGATCAGCCCCAGCATTTT.

This clonotype was picked up a small number of times. The rearrangement joins TRBV5-1 to TRBJ2-1; D possibly corresponds to TRBD1 (5 bases). The germline V and J ends were trimmed by 1 base and 5 bases, with 13 bases remaining between them. From germline, CDR1 is SGHRS and CDR2 YFSETQ. This CDR3 comprises 15 residues. CDR3 DNA: TGCGCCAGCAGCTTGACAGGCGACCCTAACAATGAGCAGTTCTTC. Protein sequence: CASSLTGDPNNEQFF. The variable domain in full, with the rest retrieved from reference TRBV5-1 and TRBJ2-1, is KAGVTQTPRYLIKTRGQQVTLSCSPISGHRSVSWYQQTPGQGLQFLFEYFSETQRNKGNFPGRFSGRQFSNSRSEMNVSTLELGDSALYLCASSLTGDPNNEQFFGPGTRLTVL.

This chain joins TRBV6-2 or TRBV6-3 and TRBJ2-5; D gene uncertain. Germline-derived CDR1 and CDR2 are MNHEY and SVGEGT. V was shortened by 2 bases and J by 5 bases, with 9 bases between the two germline ends. The CDR3 is made up of 13 amino acids. CDR3 in DNA: TGTGCCAGCAGTTACCCCATTGCGGAGACCCAGTACTTC. Translating gives CASSYPIAETQYF.

This clonotype was detected only a few times. J is TRBJ2-3 and V is TRBV7-2; 9 bases are a match to TRBD2. Germline assignment: CDR1 SGHTA and CDR2 FQGNSA. V shed 2 bases, J shed 2 bases, and the junction held 11 bases outside the gene matches. CDR3 size: 18 residues. The CDR3: CASSLPTGLAGTTDTQYF. Here the CDR3 DNA reads TGTGCCAGCAGCTTACCTACGGGGCTAGCGGGGACCACAGATACGCAGTATTTT.

At least ten counts were recorded for this clonotype. This chain connects TRBV7-2 to TRBJ2-5, with D possibly TRBD2 on 6 matching bases. The length of the CDR3 is 14 residues. The V end lost 5 bases, the J end lost 5 bases, and 15 bases lay between the germline ends. Germline CDR1 and CDR2: SGHTA and FQGNSA. The CDR3 sequence is CASSVQGGMETQYF. The CDR3 DNA reads TGTGCCAGCAGCGTTCAGGGCGGGATGGAGACCCAGTACTTC.

This clonotype was detected only a few times. This chain links TRBV20-1 with TRBJ1-4; no firm D call. Germline loops: CDR1 DFQATT, CDR2 SNEGSKA (reference sequence). The CDR3 runs 13 residues. V lost 6 bases and J 7 bases, leaving 15 bases between the germline ends. CDR3 nucleotide sequence: TGCAGTGCCAAGTGGGCGATTGGTGAAAAACTGTTTTTT. Amino acid sequence: CSAKWAIGEKLFF.

The V and J genes are TRBV5-1 and TRBJ2-2; 8 nucleotides agree with TRBD1. The germline V gene has CDR1 SGHRS and CDR2 YFSETQ. The V and J ends lost 8 bases and 1 base, in that order; junction bases with no gene match: 10. The CDR3 contains 16 residues. The CDR3 region has the DNA TGCGCCAGTATTCAGGACAGGGTGGAGAACACCGGGGAGCTGTTTTTT. Its protein is CASIQDRVENTGELFF.

This clonotype was recorded a few times. V gene TRBV5-1 combines with J gene TRBJ2-1; 7 bases match TRBD2. Unmatched junction bases numbered 9, after V lost 7 bases and J lost 2 bases. The CDR3 is made up of 15 amino acids. Germline-derived CDR1 and CDR2 are SGHRS and YFSETQ. The CDR3 region has the DNA TGCGCCAGCTCATCTGGGGGGGGTGCCTACAATGAGCAGTTCTTC. Translated, it gives CASSSGGGAYNEQFF.

This clonotype was observed a few times. V usage is TRBV7-2 and J usage is TRBJ2-4, with 7 bases identical to TRBD1. This CDR3 has 17 amino acids. In germline, CDR1 is SGHTA, CDR2 FQGNSA. After removal of 6 bases from V and 1 base from J, the junction contained 12 bases not matched to a gene. The CDR3 DNA sequence: TGTGCCAGCAGAGAGTACAGGGGTCGCTGGGCCAAAAACATTCAGTACTTC. Its protein product is CASREYRGRWAKNIQYF.

This clonotype was seen only a few times. This chain connects TRBV20-1 to TRBJ2-2; possible D gene TRBD1, 6 bases. The CDR3 has 14 residues. The V gene lost 2 bases and the J gene lost 5 bases, with 12 bases spanning the gap. Germline CDR1 DFQATT, CDR2 SNEGSKA (reference sequence). DNA for the CDR3: TGCAGTGCTAGACAGCCTAGGGGGACCGGGGAGCTGTTTTTT. Encoded protein: CSARQPRGTGELFF.

This clonotype was counted a few times. The chain carries TRBV7-2 and TRBJ2-5, with a weak D call TRBD2 (5 bases). The CDR3 sequence is 14 residues long. Germline loops: CDR1 SGHTA, CDR2 FQGNSA. The V and J ends lost 5 bases and 5 bases respectively, with 15 bases between them. Written as DNA, the CDR3 is TGTGCCAGCAGCAACCGAGACTCGGGGGAGACCCAGTACTTC. Its translation: CASSNRDSGETQYF.

The chain has TRBV4-1 and TRBJ2-3, with a tentative D call TRBD2 (7 bases). Germline V gene lookup returns CDR1 MGHRA and CDR2 YSYEKL. The CDR3 extends over 17 amino acids. V was trimmed by 1 base and J by 1 base, leaving 15 bases between them. The CDR3 sequence: CASSQVLARGRTDTQYF. As DNA, the CDR3 is TGCGCCAGCAGCCAAGTGTTGGCGCGGGGGCGCACAGATACGCAGTATTTT.

This clonotype came up many times. The chain joins TRBV7-2 to TRBJ2-2, with TRBD1 matching 8 bases. Germline V gene sequence: CDR1 SGHTA, CDR2 FQGNSA. The CDR3 has 15 amino acids. V lost 5 bases to trimming and J lost 4 bases; unmatched junction nucleotides: 6. The DNA for the CDR3 is TGTGCCAGCAGCCAGACAGGGGCGGGCACCGGGGAGCTGTTTTTT. Its protein product is CASSQTGAGTGELFF.

The chain joins TRBV6-5 to TRBJ2-3; 7 nucleotides align to TRBD1. Germline values: CDR1 MNHEY, CDR2 SVGAGI. Trimming took 4 bases from V and 2 from J; bases not matched to a gene: 3. This CDR3 spans 14 amino acids. The CDR3 here is CASSWDRITDTQYF. The CDR3 DNA follows: TGTGCCAGCAGTTGGGACAGAATCACAGATACGCAGTATTTT.

V and J are TRBV5-1 and TRBJ2-3; D is uncertain. Germline values: CDR1 SGHRS, CDR2 YFSETQ. V lost 4 bases to trimming and J lost 1 base, with 16 bases between them. CDR3 size: 16 residues. The CDR3 spells CASSLGRTTRTDTQYF. In DNA, the CDR3 is TGCGCCAGCAGCCTTGGACGGACGACCCGCACAGATACGCAGTATTTT. The complete variable domain, with remaining parts taken from reference TRBV5-1 and TRBJ2-3, reads KAGVTQTPRYLIKTRGQQVTLSCSPISGHRSVSWYQQTPGQGLQFLFEYFSETQRNKGNFPGRFSGRQFSNSRSEMNVSTLELGDSALYLCASSLGRTTRTDTQYFGPGTRLTVL.

This clonotype has a handful of counts. The rearrangement uses TRBV9 and TRBJ2-3, with 8 bases identical to TRBD1. Trimming removed 4 bases from V and 1 base from J; junction bases left unmatched: 11. Germline values: CDR1 SGDLS, CDR2 YYNGEE. The CDR3 sequence is 17 residues long. CDR3 sequence (DNA): TGTGCCAGCAGCCCCAGGGACAGGACTATACGCACAGATACGCAGTATTTT. This translates into CASSPRDRTIRTDTQYF.

The chain carries TRBV7-8 and TRBJ2-5; 11 bases agree with TRBD2. From germline, CDR1 is SGHVS and CDR2 FQNEAQ. This CDR3 has 16 residues. V lost 0 bases to trimming and J lost 5 bases; unmatched junction nucleotides: 5. CDR3 in amino acids: CASSLASGGAGETQYF. The CDR3 DNA is TGTGCCAGCAGCTTAGCTAGCGGGGGGGCCGGGGAGACCCAGTACTTC.

This clonotype occurred once. The junction departs from the called germline gene at one end, perhaps through a read error. The gene calls are TRBV18 and TRBJ2-3; weak D call: TRBD2 (6 bases). Germline V gene lookup returns CDR1 KGHSH and CDR2 LQKENI. The CDR3 sequence is 15 residues long. CDR3 nucleotides: TGTGCCAGCTCGCCACTTTCCGGGACTACAGATACGCAGTATTTT. Its translation: CASSPLSGTTDTQYF.

This clonotype has only a few counts. The chain carries TRBV5-1 and TRBJ2-5; 9 nucleotides agree with TRBD2. This CDR3 has 15 residues. V was clipped by 4 bases and J by 6 bases; unmatched bases: 10. From germline, CDR1 is SGHRS and CDR2 YFSETQ. CDR3 amino acids: CASSPTAGGAKTQYF. As DNA, the CDR3 is TGCGCCAGCAGCCCCACGGCGGGGGGGGCAAAGACCCAGTACTTC.

The chain joins TRBV5-1 to TRBJ2-1; TRBD2 agrees at 8 bases. The CDR3 extends over 15 amino acids. The germline V gene encodes CDR1 SGHRS and CDR2 YFSETQ. V was pared by 3 bases and J by 7 bases, with 9 bases of the junction left unmatched. The CDR3 DNA follows: TGCGCCAGCAGCTCGTCGGGGGGGTCGAGAAATGAGCAGTTCTTC. This codes for CASSSSGGSRNEQFF.

The chain has TRBV6-5 and TRBJ2-7; weak D call: TRBD1 (6 bases). Germline CDR1 is MNHEY and CDR2 is SVGAGI. The germline V and J ends were trimmed by 9 bases and 5 bases, with 14 bases remaining between them. The CDR3 extends over 12 amino acids. This CDR3 is CARRHRADEQYF. CDR3 DNA: TGTGCCAGGCGGCACAGGGCCGACGAGCAGTACTTC.

There are a few counts of this clonotype. This sequence joins TRBV7-2 and TRBJ2-7, with TRBD2 as a possible D gene (7 bases). The CDR3 is 14 amino acids. Trimming stripped 4 bases from V and 1 base from J, with 11 bases between. Per germline, CDR1 SGHTA and CDR2 FQGNSA. CDR3 region: CASSWGGGSYEQYF. Here the CDR3 DNA reads TGTGCCAGCAGCTGGGGAGGGGGATCCTACGAGCAGTACTTC. The whole variable domain, remainder taken from reference TRBV7-2 and TRBJ2-7, is GAGVSQSPSNKVTEKGKDVELRCDPISGHTALYWYRQSLGQGLEFLIYFQGNSAPDKSGLPSDRFSAERTGGSVSTLTIQRTQQEDSAVYLCASSWGGGSYEQYFGPGTRLTVT.

V is TRBV20-1 and J is TRBJ1-1; unclear D gene. Trimming removed 3 bases from V and 1 base from J, with 6 bases in between. The CDR3 has 12 residues. Germline V gene data show CDR1 as DFQATT and CDR2 as SNEGSKA (reference sequence). CDR3 region: CSARQRNTEAFF. DNA of the CDR3: TGCAGTGCTAGGCAGCGGAACACTGAAGCTTTCTTT.